Each of the 24 T cell receptor beta chains below was sequenced from the same sample in a study of blood T cell repertoires in COVID-19. The protocol was immunoSEQ multiplex PCR, while the TCRdb copy is restricted to in-frame clones and leaves out a portion. This sample has around 310,000 clones, with under 90% found just once. The material sequenced was PBMCs or T cells enriched from blood (not recorded which). All receptors come from a woman between 25 and 40 years old who had recovered from COVID-19.

The chain recombines TRBV7-9 with TRBJ1-1, with D perhaps TRBD1 (6 bases). This CDR3 is 12 amino acids long. CDR1 is SEHNR and CDR2 is FQNEAQ in the germline V gene (reference sequence). V was clipped by 2 bases and J by 11 bases, with 12 bases between them. The CDR3 loop reads CASSLTGQPAFF. The CDR3 DNA reads as TGTGCCAGCAGCTTAACAGGACAGCCGGCTTTCTTT.

The count of this clone is one. This chain links TRBV29-1 with TRBJ1-2, with D hard to call. Germline values: CDR1 SQVTM, CDR2 ANQGSEA. This CDR3 region has 13 residues. V lost 2 bases and J lost 5, with 12 bases in between. The CDR3 protein is CSVELLRSYGYTF. CDR3 DNA: TGCAGCGTTGAATTATTAAGGAGTTATGGCTACACCTTC.

The chain links TRBV5-1 to TRBJ2-7, with 16 nucleotides matching TRBD2. The CDR3 is made up of 15 amino acids. Germline CDR1 and CDR2: SGHRS and YFSETQ. V lost 4 bases to trimming and J lost 9 bases; unmatched junction nucleotides: 7. CDR3 sequence: CASSGGLAGGLLQYF. For the CDR3, the DNA is TGCGCCAGCAGCGGGGGACTAGCGGGAGGGCTCTTGCAGTACTTC.

V gene TRBV10-3 combines with J gene TRBJ2-3; 7 bases match TRBD1. Germline CDR1 ENHRY, CDR2 SYGVKD. Trimming took 6 bases from V and 3 from J; bases not matched to a gene: 6. The CDR3 extends over 14 amino acids. CDR3 in DNA: TGTGCCATCAGCCGCTTGACAGGGACAGATACGCAGTATTTT. Its protein product is CAISRLTGTDTQYF.

In regard to this clone: The sample carries other DNA sequences with the same CDR3. DNA of the CDR3: TGCAGCGTTGACAGGGGGAACACCGGGGAGCTGTTTTTT. This translates into CSVDRGNTGELFF. The chain links TRBV29-1 to TRBJ2-2; maybe TRBD1 (6 bases). The CDR3 has 13 amino acids. CDR1 is SQVTM, CDR2 ANQGSEA, per germline. V was shortened by 3 bases and J by 1 base, with 6 bases between the two germline ends.

This clone was seen a single time. This chain connects TRBV7-2 to TRBJ2-5; D might be TRBD2 (6 bases). This CDR3 spans 16 amino acids. Germline CDR1 reads SGHTA; CDR2 reads FQGNSA. Deletions cut 6 bases from V and 0 bases from J, with 17 bases between. Here the CDR3 DNA reads TGTGCCAGCAGTTCGGAGGGAACCTTGTACCAAGAGACCCAGTACTTC. Its protein product is CASSSEGTLYQETQYF. Full variable domain (missing parts from reference TRBV7-2 and TRBJ2-5): GAGVSQSPSNKVTEKGKDVELRCDPISGHTALYWYRQSLGQGLEFLIYFQGNSAPDKSGLPSDRFSAERTGGSVSTLTIQRTQQEDSAVYLCASSSEGTLYQETQYFGPGTRLLVL.

The V call is TRBV6-5, the J call TRBJ1-4; the D gene is possibly TRBD1 (6 bases). CDR1 is MNHEY and CDR2 is SVGAGI in the germline V gene. Trimming pared 3 bases from V and 8 bases from J, leaving 13 bases between. The CDR3 is 14 residues long. CDR3 DNA sequence: TGTGCCAGCAGTTATAGCAGGGGCCTGGAAAAACTGTTTTTT. Protein: CASSYSRGLEKLFF.

This sequence joins TRBV28 and TRBJ1-3; unclear D gene. Trimming shortened V by 2 bases and J by 0 bases, and 14 bases separated the two germline ends. Germline V lookup: CDR1 MDHEN, CDR2 SYDVKM. The CDR3 is 17 amino acids. DNA of the CDR3: TGTGCCAGCAGTTTAATCTTCGGGGTTAGCTCTGGAAACACCATATATTTT. It translates to CASSLIFGVSSGNTIYF.

The chain employs TRBV30 and TRBJ1-3; D not certain. Germline V CDR1 and CDR2: GTSNPN, SVGIG (reference sequence). The length of the CDR3 is 15 residues. V was trimmed by 1 base and J by 4 bases, leaving 14 bases between them. This chain's CDR3 is CAWSGRGGYGNTIYF. CDR3 coding DNA: TGTGCCTGGAGTGGCCGTGGAGGGTACGGAAACACCATATATTTT.

There are a few counts of this clone. The chain links TRBV19 to TRBJ1-4, with 9 bases aligning to TRBD1. Unmatched junction bases numbered 10, after V lost 8 bases and J lost 6 bases. The CDR3 covers 15 residues. Germline loops: CDR1 LNHDA, CDR2 SQIVND (reference sequence). The CDR3 protein is CASRAEQGAYEKLFF. The CDR3 DNA is TGTGCCAGTCGGGCCGAACAGGGGGCTTATGAAAAACTGTTTTTT.

J is TRBJ2-1 and V is TRBV9, with 15 bases that match TRBD2. Trimming at V came to 0 bases and at J to 8 bases, leaving 12 bases not matched to a gene. Germline values: CDR1 SGDLS, CDR2 YYNGEE. The CDR3 runs to 19 residues. The chain's CDR3 is CASSVATGLAGGLSHEQFF. The CDR3, as DNA: TGTGCCAGCAGCGTAGCTACTGGACTAGCGGGAGGGCTCTCTCATGAGCAGTTCTTC.

The chain recombines TRBV4-1 with TRBJ2-6, with TRBD1 identical over 8 bases. CDR1 is MGHRA, CDR2 YSYEKL, per germline. Trimming cost V 1 base and J 3 bases; bases outside gene matches: 5. CDR3 length equals 17 residues. CDR3 protein: CASSQVQGAGGANVLTF. CDR3 sequence (DNA): TGCGCCAGCAGCCAAGTCCAGGGGGCGGGTGGGGCCAACGTCCTGACTTTC.

The chain couples TRBV27 to TRBJ1-2; TRBD1 matches at 7 bases. This CDR3 comprises 17 residues. Trimming took 4 bases from V and 1 from J; bases not matched to a gene: 12. Per the germline V gene, CDR1 is MNHEY and CDR2 is SMNVEV (reference sequence). The CDR3 spells CASSSAPGTDYNYGYTF. The CDR3 region has the DNA TGTGCCAGCAGTTCCGCGCCCGGGACAGATTATAACTATGGCTACACCTTC.

The CDR3 loop reads CASSSGLMRTGELFF. In DNA form, the CDR3 reads TGTGCCAGCAGCTCGGGACTTATGAGGACCGGGGAGCTGTTTTTT. The rearrangement uses TRBV5-4 and TRBJ2-2; possible D gene TRBD2, 6 bases. This CDR3 comprises 15 residues. Trimming took 3 bases from V and 5 from J, leaving 14 bases between them. Germline CDR1 is SGHNT and CDR2 is YYREEE (reference sequence).

This clone is a singleton in its sample. The V gene is TRBV19, the J gene TRBJ1-5; D remains ambiguous. Germline CDR1 is LNHDA and CDR2 is SQIVND (reference sequence). The CDR3 sequence is 15 residues long. V dropped 6 bases and J dropped 6 bases, with 18 bases sitting between them. The CDR3 is CASRESAGMGQPQHF. The CDR3 DNA is TGTGCCAGTAGGGAATCGGCGGGGATGGGTCAGCCCCAGCATTTT.

V gene TRBV7-8 combines with J gene TRBJ1-6; 9 nucleotides align to TRBD1. The CDR3 is made up of 19 amino acids. Unmatched junction bases numbered 11, after V lost 5 bases and J lost 0 bases. CDR1 and CDR2 (germline): SGHVS, FQNEAQ. For the CDR3, the DNA is TGTGCCAGCAGCCACAGGGGGCAGGGGCTTAGCTCCTATAATTCACCCCTCCACTTT. Encoded protein: CASSHRGQGLSSYNSPLHF.

The rearrangement joins TRBV10-3 to TRBJ2-6; D is unclear. Trimming pared 0 bases from V and 4 bases from J, leaving 10 bases between. The CDR3 runs to 16 residues. CDR1 ENHRY and CDR2 SYGVKD come from the germline V gene. This chain's CDR3 is CAISESIAPGANVLTF. The CDR3 DNA sequence: TGTGCCATCAGTGAGTCGATAGCACCGGGGGCCAACGTCCTGACTTTC.

The CDR3 here is CASSLSRREQPQHF. The DNA of the CDR3 is TGTGCCAGCAGTTTAAGCAGACGGGAACAGCCCCAGCATTTT. This sequence joins TRBV27 and TRBJ1-5, with D unresolved. The V end lost 2 bases, the J end lost 7 bases, and 12 bases lay between the germline ends. CDR1 and CDR2 (germline): MNHEY, SMNVEV (reference sequence). The CDR3 runs 14 residues.

The V and J genes are TRBV19 and TRBJ2-1; 7 bases align to TRBD2. The CDR3 length is 15 residues. Trimming took 7 bases from V and 8 from J; bases not matched to a gene: 14. Germline V gives CDR1 LNHDA, CDR2 SQIVND (reference sequence). CDR3 amino acids: CASTTARLAGDEQFF. The CDR3 DNA sequence: TGTGCCAGTACCACCGCCCGACTAGCCGGCGATGAGCAGTTCTTC.

Only one count was recorded for this clone. The gene calls are TRBV5-1 and TRBJ2-3; 8 nucleotides agree with TRBD2. The CDR3 extends over 17 amino acids. V was pared by 1 base and J by 2 bases, with 9 bases of the junction left unmatched. Germline V gives CDR1 SGHRS, CDR2 YFSETQ. Here the CDR3 reads CASSLIPGLVFTDTQYF. The CDR3 coding sequence is TGCGCCAGCAGCTTGATACCGGGACTAGTTTTCACAGATACGCAGTATTTT.

The genes are TRBV11-1 and TRBJ1-2; 7 bases are shared with TRBD1. CDR1 is SGHAT and CDR2 is FQDESV in the germline V gene (reference sequence). With V trimmed by 3 bases and J by 4 bases, 2 bases remained unmatched. There are 13 residues in the CDR3. CDR3 sequence reads: CASSFRDSYGYTF. The CDR3, as DNA: TGTGCCAGCAGCTTCCGGGACAGCTATGGCTACACCTTC.

V is TRBV13 and J is TRBJ2-1; 10 bases fit TRBD2. CDR3 length: 15 amino acids. Germline loops: CDR1 PRHDT, CDR2 FYEKMQ (reference sequence). V dropped 2 bases and J dropped 13; count of bases not matched to a gene: 11. The chain's CDR3 is CASSLQREGQFKQFF. CDR3 DNA sequence: TGTGCCAGCAGCTTACAGCGGGAGGGCCAGTTTAAACAGTTCTTC.

The chain employs TRBV5-1 and TRBJ2-7, with TRBD1 matching over 7 bases. This CDR3 is built from 14 residues. The V gene's germline CDR1 is SGHRS and CDR2 YFSETQ. V gave up 3 bases and J gave up 3 bases; unmatched junction bases: 6. The CDR3 reads CASSWTGKHYEQYF. The CDR3 DNA is TGCGCCAGCAGCTGGACAGGAAAACACTACGAGCAGTACTTC.

This sequence joins TRBV11-2 and TRBJ2-7; no definite D call. Germline V lookup: CDR1 SGHAT, CDR2 FQNNGV. Trimming took 1 base from V and 6 from J, leaving 4 bases between them. The CDR3 loop spans 11 amino acids. The CDR3 nucleotides read TGTGCCAGCAGCTTAGTCGGCGAGCAGTACTTC. Its protein is CASSLVGEQYF.